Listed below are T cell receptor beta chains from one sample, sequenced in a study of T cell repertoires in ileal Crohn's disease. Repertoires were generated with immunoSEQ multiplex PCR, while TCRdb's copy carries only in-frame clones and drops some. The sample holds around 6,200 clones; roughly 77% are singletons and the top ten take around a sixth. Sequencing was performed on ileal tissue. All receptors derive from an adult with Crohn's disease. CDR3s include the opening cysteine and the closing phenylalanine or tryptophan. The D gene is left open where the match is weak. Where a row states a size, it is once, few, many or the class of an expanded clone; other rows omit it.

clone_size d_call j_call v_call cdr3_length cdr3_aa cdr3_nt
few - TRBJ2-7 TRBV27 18 CASSPSGRGSTVGYEQYF TGTGCCAGCAGTCCCTCGGGGAGGGGGTCGACTGTGGGCTACGAGCAGTACTTC
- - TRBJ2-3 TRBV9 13 CASSPRVLDTQYF TGTGCCAGCAGCCCCCGAGTCTTAGATACGCAGTATTTT
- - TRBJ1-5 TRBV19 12 CASSGSNQPQHF TGTGCCAGTAGCGGTAGCAATCAGCCCCAGCATTTT
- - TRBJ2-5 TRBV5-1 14 CASSLEWPQETQYF TGCGCCAGCAGCTTGGAGTGGCCCCAAGAGACCCAGTACTTC
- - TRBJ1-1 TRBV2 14 CASTEEGLLTEAFF TGTGCCAGCACAGAAGAGGGTTTATTAACTGAAGCTTTCTTT
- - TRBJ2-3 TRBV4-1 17 CASSQDPLGRGADTQYF TGCGCCAGCAGCCAAGATCCACTAGGGAGGGGGGCAGATACGCAGTATTTT
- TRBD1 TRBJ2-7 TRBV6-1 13 CASSERSRGFQYF TGTGCCAGCAGTGAACGGTCCAGGGGGTTTCAGTACTTC
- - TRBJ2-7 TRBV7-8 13 CASSLGREGEQYF TGTGCCAGCAGCTTAGGTCGGGAAGGCGAGCAGTACTTC
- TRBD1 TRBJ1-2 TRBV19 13 CASDTGAGYGYTF TGTGCCAGTGATACAGGGGCCGGCTATGGCTACACCTTC
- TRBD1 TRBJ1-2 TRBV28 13 CASNRGHNYGYTF TGTGCCAGCAACAGGGGCCATAACTATGGCTACACCTTC
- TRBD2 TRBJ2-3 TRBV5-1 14 CASRAAGGTDTQYF TGCGCCAGCAGGGCAGCGGGAGGCACAGATACGCAGTATTTT
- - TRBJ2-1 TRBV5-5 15 CASSLAGDSYNEQFF TGTGCCAGCAGCTTGGCGGGGGACTCCTACAATGAGCAGTTCTTC
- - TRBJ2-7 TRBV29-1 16 CSVDLNDSGKQYEQYF TGCAGCGTGGACCTAAACGACTCGGGGAAACAATACGAGCAGTACTTC
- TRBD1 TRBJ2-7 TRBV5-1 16 CASSLNPGQGAYEQYF TGCGCCAGCAGCTTGAATCCGGGACAGGGGGCCTACGAGCAGTACTTC
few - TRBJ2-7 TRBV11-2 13 CASSPTRGSEQYF TGTGCCAGCAGCCCGACCCGAGGGAGTGAGCAGTACTTC
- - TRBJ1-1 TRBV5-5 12 CASSLPDSEAFF TGTGCCAGCAGCCTGCCAGACAGTGAAGCTTTCTTT
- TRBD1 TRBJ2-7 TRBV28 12 CACTTGGYEQYF TGTGCCTGTACGACAGGGGGCTACGAGCAGTACTTC
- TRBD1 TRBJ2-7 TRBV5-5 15 CASSLAGTGSKEQYF TGTGCCAGCAGCTTGGCCGGGACAGGGTCTAAAGAGCAGTACTTC
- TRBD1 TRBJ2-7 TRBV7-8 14 CASSSGTGNYEQYF TGTGCCAGCAGCTCCGGGACAGGCAATTACGAGCAGTACTTC
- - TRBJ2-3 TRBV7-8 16 CASSFLLRAFTDTQYF TGTGCCAGCAGCTTTTTGCTCAGGGCCTTCACAGATACGCAGTATTTT